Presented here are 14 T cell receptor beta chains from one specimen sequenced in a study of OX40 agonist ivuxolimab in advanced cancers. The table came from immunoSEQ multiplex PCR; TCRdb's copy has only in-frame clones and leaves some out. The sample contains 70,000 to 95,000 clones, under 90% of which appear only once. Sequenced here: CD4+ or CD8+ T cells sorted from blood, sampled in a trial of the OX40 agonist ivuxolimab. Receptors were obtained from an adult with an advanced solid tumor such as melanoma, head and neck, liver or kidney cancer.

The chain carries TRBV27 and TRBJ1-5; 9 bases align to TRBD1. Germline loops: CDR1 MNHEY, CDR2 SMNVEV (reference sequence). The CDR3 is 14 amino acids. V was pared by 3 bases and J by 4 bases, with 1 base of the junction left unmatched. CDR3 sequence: CASSFGTGNQPQHF. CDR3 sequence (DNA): TGTGCCAGCAGTTTCGGGACAGGGAATCAGCCCCAGCATTTT.

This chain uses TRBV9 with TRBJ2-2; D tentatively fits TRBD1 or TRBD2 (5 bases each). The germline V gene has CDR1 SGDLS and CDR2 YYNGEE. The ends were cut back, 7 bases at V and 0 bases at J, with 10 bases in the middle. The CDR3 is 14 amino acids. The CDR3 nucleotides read TGTGCCAGCTCTTGGGACGCGAACACCGGGGAGCTGTTTTTT. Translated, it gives CASSWDANTGELFF.

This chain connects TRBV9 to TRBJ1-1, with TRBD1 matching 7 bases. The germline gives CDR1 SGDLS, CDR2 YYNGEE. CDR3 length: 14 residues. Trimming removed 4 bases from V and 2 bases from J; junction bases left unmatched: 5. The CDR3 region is CASSMGTANTEAFF. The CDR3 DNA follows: TGTGCCAGCAGCATGGGGACAGCCAACACTGAAGCTTTCTTT. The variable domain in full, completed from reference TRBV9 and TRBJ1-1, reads DSGVTQTPKHLITATGQRVTLRCSPRSGDLSVYWYQQSLDQGLQFLIQYYNGEERAKGNILERFSAQQFPDLHSELNLSSLELGDSALYFCASSMGTANTEAFFGQGTRLTVV.

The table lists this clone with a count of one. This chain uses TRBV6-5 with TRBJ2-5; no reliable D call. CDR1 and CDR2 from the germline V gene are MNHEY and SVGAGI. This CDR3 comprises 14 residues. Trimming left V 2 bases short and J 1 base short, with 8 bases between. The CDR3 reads CASSYGPIQETQYF. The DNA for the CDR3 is TGTGCCAGCAGTTACGGCCCAATCCAAGAGACCCAGTACTTC.

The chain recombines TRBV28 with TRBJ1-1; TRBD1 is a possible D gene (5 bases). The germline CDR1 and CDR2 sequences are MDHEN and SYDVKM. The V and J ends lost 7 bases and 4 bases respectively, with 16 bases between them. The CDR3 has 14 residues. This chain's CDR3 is CASIPGGEGTEAFF. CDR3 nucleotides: TGTGCCAGCATCCCCGGGGGGGAGGGCACTGAAGCTTTCTTT.

The CDR3 region is CASSPGTSGETIYV. DNA of the CDR3: TGTGCCAGCAGCCCCGGGACTAGCGGGGAGACTATTTACGTC. V is TRBV11-2 and J is TRBJ2-7; 13 bases align to TRBD2. Germline V lookup: CDR1 SGHAT, CDR2 FQNNGV. The V segment lost 5 bases and the J segment 13 bases; nucleotides outside the gene matches: 11. This CDR3 region has 14 residues.

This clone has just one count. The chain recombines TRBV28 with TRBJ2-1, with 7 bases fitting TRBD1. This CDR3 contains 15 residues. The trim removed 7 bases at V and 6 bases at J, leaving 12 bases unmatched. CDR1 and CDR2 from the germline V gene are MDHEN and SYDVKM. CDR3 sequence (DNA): TGTGCCAGCATTTTGTCCAGGGGGAAGTTCAATGAGCAGTTCTTC. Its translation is CASILSRGKFNEQFF.

CDR3 nucleotides: TGTGCCAGCAGCCTTGACGGAAGCTCCTACGAGCAGTACGTC. This encodes CASSLDGSSYEQYV. The J gene is TRBJ2-7, the V gene TRBV5-4, with no clear D. The germline V and J ends were trimmed by 4 bases and 0 bases, with 11 bases remaining between them. The CDR3 totals 14 residues. Germline values: CDR1 SGHNT, CDR2 YYREEE (reference sequence).

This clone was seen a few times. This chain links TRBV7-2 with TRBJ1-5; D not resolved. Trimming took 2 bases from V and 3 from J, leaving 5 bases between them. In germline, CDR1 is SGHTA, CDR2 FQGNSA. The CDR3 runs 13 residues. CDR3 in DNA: TGTGCCAGCAGCTTATTTCTCAATCAGCCCCAGCATTTT. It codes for CASSLFLNQPQHF.

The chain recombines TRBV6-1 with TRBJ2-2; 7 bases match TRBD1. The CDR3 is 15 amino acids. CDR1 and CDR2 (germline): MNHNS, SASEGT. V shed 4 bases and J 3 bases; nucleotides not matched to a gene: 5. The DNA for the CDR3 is TGTGCCAGCAGTGCAGGGACAGACTACACCGGGGAGCTGTTTTTT. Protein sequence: CASSAGTDYTGELFF.

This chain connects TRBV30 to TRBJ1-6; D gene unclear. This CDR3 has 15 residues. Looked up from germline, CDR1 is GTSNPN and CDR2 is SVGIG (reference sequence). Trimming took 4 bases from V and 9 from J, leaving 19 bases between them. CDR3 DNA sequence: TGTGCCTGGAAACGAGAACACCTTAAAGGTTCACCCCTCCACTTT. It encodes CAWKREHLKGSPLHF. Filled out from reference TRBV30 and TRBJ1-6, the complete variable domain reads SQTIHQWPATLVQPVGSPLSLECTVEGTSNPNLYWYRQAAGRGLQLLFYSVGIGQISSEVPQNLSASRPQDRQFILSSKKLLLSDSGFYLCAWKREHLKGSPLHFGNGTRLTVT.

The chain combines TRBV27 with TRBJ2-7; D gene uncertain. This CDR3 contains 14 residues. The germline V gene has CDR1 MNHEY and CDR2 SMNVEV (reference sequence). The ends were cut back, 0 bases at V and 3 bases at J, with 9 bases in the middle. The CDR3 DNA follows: TGTGCCAGCAGTTTATCTGGCACAGTCTACGAGCAGTACTTC. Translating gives CASSLSGTVYEQYF.

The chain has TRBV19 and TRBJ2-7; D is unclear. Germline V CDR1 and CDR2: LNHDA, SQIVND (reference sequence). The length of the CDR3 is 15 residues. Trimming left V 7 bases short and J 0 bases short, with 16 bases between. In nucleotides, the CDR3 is TGTGCCAGTACCCACGGATGGGCAGTCTCCTACGAGCAGTACGTC. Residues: CASTHGWAVSYEQYV.

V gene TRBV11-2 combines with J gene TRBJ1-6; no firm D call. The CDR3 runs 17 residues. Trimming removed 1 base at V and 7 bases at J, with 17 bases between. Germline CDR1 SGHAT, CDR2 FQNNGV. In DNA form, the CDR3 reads TGTGCCAGCAGCTTAGTAGGGCGTGATAGAAACAATTCACCCCTCCACTTT. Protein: CASSLVGRDRNNSPLHF.